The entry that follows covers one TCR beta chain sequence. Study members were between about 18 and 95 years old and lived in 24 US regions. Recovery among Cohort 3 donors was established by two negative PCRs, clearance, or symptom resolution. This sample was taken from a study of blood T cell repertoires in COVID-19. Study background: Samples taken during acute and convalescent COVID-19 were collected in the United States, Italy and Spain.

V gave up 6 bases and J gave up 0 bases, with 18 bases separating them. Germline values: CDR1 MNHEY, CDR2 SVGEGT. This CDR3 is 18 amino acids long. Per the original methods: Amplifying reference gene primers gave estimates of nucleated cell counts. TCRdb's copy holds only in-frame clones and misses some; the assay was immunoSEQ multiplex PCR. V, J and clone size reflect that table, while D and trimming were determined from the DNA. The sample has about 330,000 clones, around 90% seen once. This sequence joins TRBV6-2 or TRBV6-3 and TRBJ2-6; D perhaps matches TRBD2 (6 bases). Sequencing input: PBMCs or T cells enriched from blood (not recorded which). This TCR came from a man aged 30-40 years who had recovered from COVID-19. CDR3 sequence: CASSSGQDYISGANVLTF. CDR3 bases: TGTGCCAGCAGCTCCGGGCAGGACTACATCTCTGGGGCCAACGTCCTGACTTTC.